A selection of T cell receptor beta chains follows, all from one sample in a study of blood T cell repertoires in COVID-19. Data came from immunoSEQ multiplex PCR; TCRdb stores just in-frame clones and leaves some out. Here the sample spans 400,000 to 450,000 clones, around nine tenths being singletons. What was sequenced was peripheral blood. These receptors all stem from a woman aged 40 to 49 with COVID-19, enrolled during active disease. Each CDR3 is given with its conserved first and last residue. The D gene is left open where the match is weak. Clone size is given for some rows only: seen once, a few or many times, or a class if the clone is expanded.

>TRBV19|.|TRBD1|TRBJ2-6
CASSGDRVGANVLTF
TGTGCCAGTAGTGGGGACAGGGTGGGGGCCAACGTCCTGACTTTC
>TRBV29-1|.|TRBD1|TRBJ1-1
CSVDGDRATEAFF
TGCAGCGTTGATGGCGACAGGGCAACTGAAGCTTTCTTT
>TRBV29-1|.|.|TRBJ1-2
CSVGAAGGAWYGYTF
TGCAGCGTTGGGGCCGCCGGGGGGGCGTGGTATGGCTACACCTTC
>TRBV6-2/TRBV6-3|.|TRBD1|TRBJ1-1
CASSYPRDRRMNTEAFF
TGTGCCAGCAGTTACCCCCGGGACAGACGCATGAACACTGAAGCTTTCTTT
>TRBV4-1|few|.|TRBJ2-7
CASSKEWGLKGEQYF
TGCGCCAGCAGCAAAGAATGGGGCCTGAAGGGCGAGCAGTACTTC
>TRBV11-2|.|.|TRBJ1-1
CASSLLLNTEAFF
TGTGCCAGCAGCCTACTCCTGAACACTGAAGCTTTCTTT
>TRBV7-2|once|.|TRBJ2-2
CASSQLMAATGELFF
TGTGCCAGCAGCCAACTGATGGCGGCCACCGGGGAGCTGTTTTTT
>TRBV6-5|.|.|TRBJ2-2
CATRQSLFTGELFF
TGTGCCACCCGACAATCCCTATTCACCGGGGAGCTGTTTTTT
>TRBV18|.|TRBD1|TRBJ1-5
CASSPRTGGNQPQHF
TGTGCCAGCTCACCACGGACAGGAGGCAATCAGCCCCAGCATTTT
>TRBV3-1/TRBV3-2|once|.|TRBJ2-2
CASSFRQQGYPGELFF
TGTGCCAGCAGCTTCCGACAACAGGGTTATCCCGGGGAGCTGTTTTTT
>TRBV3-1/TRBV3-2|.|.|TRBJ2-6
CASSPESSAPGANVLTF
TGTGCCAGCAGCCCTGAATCCAGCGCCCCTGGGGCCAACGTCCTGACTTTC
>TRBV7-9|.|.|TRBJ1-2
CASAIQRGYHTF
TGTGCCAGCGCCATACAAAGGGGGTACCACACCTTC
>TRBV4-3|.|.|TRBJ1-6
CASSRRGDSPLHF
TGCGCCAGCAGCCGCAGGGGAGATTCACCCCTCCACTTT
>TRBV18|.|TRBD1|TRBJ2-7
CASSPGPGQGHIYEQYF
TGTGCCAGCTCACCAGGCCCGGGACAGGGTCACATCTACGAGCAGTACTTC
>TRBV6-5|.|.|TRBJ1-5
CASSRGNGNQPQHF
TGTGCCAGCAGTAGGGGGAACGGCAATCAGCCCCAGCATTTT
>TRBV11-3|.|.|TRBJ2-2
CASSTERNSNTGELFF
TGTGCCAGCAGCACCGAGCGGAACTCGAACACCGGGGAGCTGTTTTTT
>TRBV7-9|.|TRBD2|TRBJ2-1
CASSLRREFNEQFF
TGTGCCAGCAGCCTCCGGCGGGAGTTTAATGAGCAGTTCTTC
>TRBV6-2/TRBV6-3|.|TRBD1|TRBJ1-5
CASSYDRGISNQPQHF
TGTGCCAGCAGTTACGACAGGGGTATTAGCAATCAGCCCCAGCATTTT
>TRBV7-3|.|.|TRBJ1-1
CASSLYPSADTEAFF
TGTGCCAGCAGCTTATATCCCTCTGCGGACACTGAAGCTTTCTTT
>TRBV6-1|.|.|TRBJ2-7
CASSEVFHEQYF
TGTGCCAGCAGTGAAGTCTTCCACGAGCAGTACTTC
>TRBV5-1|.|.|TRBJ2-7
CASSLPGQFHEQYF
TGCGCCAGCAGCCTACCCGGACAGTTCCACGAGCAGTACTTC